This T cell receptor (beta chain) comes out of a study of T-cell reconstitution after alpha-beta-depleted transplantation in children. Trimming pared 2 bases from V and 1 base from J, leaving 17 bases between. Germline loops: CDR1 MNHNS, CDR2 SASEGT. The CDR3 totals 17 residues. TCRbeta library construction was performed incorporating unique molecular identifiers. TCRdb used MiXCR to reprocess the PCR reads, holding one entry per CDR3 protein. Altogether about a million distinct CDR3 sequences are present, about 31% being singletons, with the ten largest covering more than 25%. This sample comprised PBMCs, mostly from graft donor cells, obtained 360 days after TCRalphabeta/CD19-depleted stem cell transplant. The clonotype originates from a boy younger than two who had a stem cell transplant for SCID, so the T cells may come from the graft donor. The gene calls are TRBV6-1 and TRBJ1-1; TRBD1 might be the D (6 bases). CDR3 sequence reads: CASSEPSSGVGNTEAFF. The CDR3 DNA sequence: TGTGCCAGCAGTGAACCCTCCTCAGGGGTCGGGAACACTGAAGCTTTCTTT.